The T cell receptor beta chain described here comes from a study of blood T cell repertoires in COVID-19. The wider study: The origin of the acute and convalescent COVID-19 samples was the United States, Italy and Spain. Sources were T cells, B-cell-depleted T cells, or PBMCs; the material itself was cDNA or gDNA.

Germline lookup yields CDR1 MNHNY and CDR2 SVGAGI (reference sequence). CDR3 length: 12 residues. V was pared by 5 bases and J by 9 bases, with 8 bases between. Seattle-derived patients entered the study during active infection and were followed longitudinally. This clone has just a few counts. Authors' processing steps: By means of reference gene primer amplification, nucleated cell counts were estimated. The protocol was immunoSEQ multiplex PCR, while the TCRdb copy is restricted to in-frame clones and leaves out a portion. That table is the source of V, J and clone size, and D and trimming were worked out from the DNA. Of about 350,000 clones in the sample, approximately 89% were seen once.

Source material: peripheral blood. This TCR was sampled from a woman between 55 and 75 years old with COVID-19, enrolled during active disease. The chain links TRBV6-6 to TRBJ1-6, with unresolved D. The CDR3 protein is CASSDIPSPLHF. For the CDR3, the DNA is TGTGCCAGCAGTGACATCCCTTCACCCCTCCACTTT.